This T cell receptor beta chain was obtained from a study of shared clonotypes between healthy human individuals. Study as a whole: The donor pool was made up of two women and three men aged 18 to 49.

CDR3 size: 14 residues. The germline CDR1 and CDR2 sequences are SGHRS and YFSETQ. The V gene lost 4 bases and the J gene lost 4 bases, with 15 bases spanning the gap. The method was immunoSEQ multiplex PCR; TCRdb's version includes in-frame clones alone and lacks a portion of them. The data contain about 2 million clones, 85% to 95% of them singletons. In the naive CD8 group, cells lacked CD45RO and were positively selected for CCR7, so terminally differentiated effector memory CD45RA+ cells were left out. Each sample came from a Caucasian adult donor living in Nashville, Tennessee. This clone appeared once. What it recognizes is unknown. Study findings and constraints: The genetic and exposure-history diversity represented was limited by few donors. Approximately 5.4% of naive CD4 clonotypes were common to a handful of donors.

The source is a man aged 18 to 30 in good health. This rearrangement joins TRBV5-1 to TRBJ2-7; perhaps TRBD1 as D (6 bases). Sample: naive CD8+ T cells sorted from blood. DNA of the CDR3: TGCGCCAGCAGCCCAGAACAGGGATTGTACGAGCAGTACTTC. Translating gives CASSPEQGLYEQYF.